This T cell receptor (beta chain) derives from a study of T cells in Graves' hyperthyroidism and ophthalmopathy. This clonotype was counted ten times or more. Its matching antigen is unknown. Trimming removed 6 bases from V and 8 bases from J, with 14 bases in between. Germline loops: CDR1 MNHEY, CDR2 SMNVEV (reference sequence). The CDR3 extends over 13 amino acids. General study findings and limits: Using 13 V-J features, a model discriminated ophthalmopathy from stable hyperthyroidism. Blood shared most expanded thyroid clonotypes above 0.001.

Patients with ophthalmopathy all had a Clinical Activity Score of at least 3, a NOSPECS grade of at least 4 and duration under 3 months. Uncontrolled infections, other autoimmune diseases, pregnancy or lactation led to exclusion of patients. Amplification targeted TCR beta CDR3 regions from RNA transcripts. Initially, a first-round RT-PCR of the TCR CDR3 employed the HTBI primer set. TCRdb itself ran the multiplex PCR reads through MiXCR, one entry per CDR3 protein. The sample includes approximately 530,000 distinct CDR3 sequences, around 20% of them seen just once. The sample taken for sequencing was blood. The sequence was collected from a man aged 35 to 55 with Graves' ophthalmopathy. The V call is TRBV27, the J call TRBJ2-1; D remains ambiguous. The CDR3 region has the DNA TGTGCCAGCAGCCCGACTCTTCATTATGAGCAGTTCTTC. It yields the protein CASSPTLHYEQFF.